Here is one TCR beta chain with its context. Its target is not known. Generated by immunoSEQ multiplex PCR, the TCRdb table keeps only in-frame clones and is missing some. The table shows about 60,000 clones, with roughly four fifths occurring only once. These data originate in a study of a mutant IDH1 vaccine in newly diagnosed glioma. Time point specified: week 47, end of study. Mutant IDH1 20-mer peptide, at 300 ug, made up each vaccine dose, with topical imiquimod. The CDR3 runs to 13 residues. Germline V CDR1 and CDR2: SNHLY, FYNNEI. V lost 7 bases to trimming and J lost 1 base, with 9 bases between them.

This specimen consisted of PBMCs, obtained from a glioma patient whose treatment included an IDH1 peptide vaccine. This clonotype was sampled from a woman aged 50 to 60 with glioma. The rearrangement links TRBV2 to TRBJ2-3, with D tentatively TRBD2 (6 bases). The CDR3: CASTAGRTDTQYF. CDR3 bases: TGTGCCAGCACTGCGGGGCGCACAGATACGCAGTATTTT.